The 2 T cell receptor beta chains below all came from one sample that was sequenced in a study of shared clonotypes between healthy human individuals. Profiled with immunoSEQ multiplex PCR; TCRdb holds only in-frame clones, not every one. The sample carries 600,000 to 750,000 clones, around 77% recorded once. The specimen sequenced was memory CD4+ T cells sorted from blood. As for subset: CD45RA-negative fraction. These receptors came from a woman in her twenties or thirties in good health.

The chain is built from TRBV19 and TRBJ2-1; 10 bases line up with TRBD2. The CDR3 spans 17 residues. Germline CDR1 is LNHDA and CDR2 is SQIVND (reference sequence). With V trimmed by 0 bases and J by 12 bases, 14 bases remained unmatched. CDR3 amino acids: CASSIDPPPAGGPGQFF. In DNA form, the CDR3 reads TGTGCCAGTAGTATAGATCCCCCCCCAGCGGGAGGGCCGGGGCAGTTCTTC.

This chain uses TRBV27 with TRBJ2-7, with a weak D call TRBD1 (5 bases). Trimming removed 5 bases from V and 0 bases from J, with 8 bases in between. Germline lookup yields CDR1 MNHEY and CDR2 SMNVEV (reference sequence). This CDR3 has 13 residues. CDR3: CASSPQDSYEQYF. The CDR3 DNA is TGTGCCAGCAGTCCACAGGACTCCTACGAGCAGTACTTC.